These T cell receptor beta chains were read from a single sample in a study of T cell responses to AZD1222 COVID-19 vaccine. This table comes from immunoSEQ multiplex PCR, and its TCRdb copy is limited to in-frame clones, with some not included. The table includes about 100,000 clones, 92% detected once. The specimen was peripheral blood, collected on day 0 of AZD1222 vaccination. The source of these receptors is an adult in good health. Both conserved end residues are part of each CDR3. The D gene is left open where the match is weak. Size tells how often a clone was seen (once, few, many) or the class of an expanded clone, and some rows leave it out.

DNA	CDR3	size	D	V	J
TGTGCCAGCAGTTCAGCCAGGAACTATGGCTACACCTTC	CASSSARNYGYTF	NA	NA	TRBV28	TRBJ1-2
TGTGCCAGCAGTGAAAGAGGCGGAACCGCGCAGTTCTTC	CASSERGGTAQFF	NA	NA	TRBV6-1	TRBJ2-1
TGTGCCAGCAGCCAAGACAGTCGGGGCTACACCTTC	CASSQDSRGYTF	NA	NA	TRBV3-1/TRBV3-2	TRBJ1-2
TGTGCCAGCAGTGATGTCGCGGCACGCCAAGAGACCCAGTACTTC	CASSDVAARQETQYF	NA	NA	TRBV2	TRBJ2-5
TGTGCCAGCAGCTTAGGTGGTAGCGGGAGTGATAATGAGCAGTTCTTC	CASSLGGSGSDNEQFF	NA	TRBD2	TRBV7-9	TRBJ2-1
TGTGCCAGTAGTATAGGGTACAAGACCTACGAGCAGTACTTC	CASSIGYKTYEQYF	NA	NA	TRBV19	TRBJ2-7
TGTGCCAGCAGTCAACCGGACAGGAGGTATGCTTTCTTT	CASSQPDRRYAFF	NA	TRBD1	TRBV28	TRBJ1-1
TGTGCCAGCAGCTCCCCTAGTGCCCCCCAGCATTTT	CASSSPSAPQHF	NA	NA	TRBV7-8	TRBJ1-5
TGCGCCAGCAGTAAAGGAGTGGGGGCCGGTGGAAACACCATATATTTT	CASSKGVGAGGNTIYF	NA	NA	TRBV4-1	TRBJ1-3
TGTGCCAGCAGCGTAGAGGGACACTACAATGAGCAGTTCTTC	CASSVEGHYNEQFF	NA	NA	TRBV9	TRBJ2-1
TGTGCCTGGAGTGTAACAGAACAGGGGATGAAGTGGTACGGCAATCAGCCCCAGCATTTT	CAWSVTEQGMKWYGNQPQHF	few	TRBD1	TRBV30	TRBJ1-5
TGTGCCAGCAGCTTAGATTTGTACGAGCAGTACTTC	CASSLDLYEQYF	NA	NA	TRBV11-2	TRBJ2-7
TGTGCCTGGAGTGTAGGGGGGCGAAACATTCAGTACTTC	CAWSVGGRNIQYF	NA	NA	TRBV30	TRBJ2-4
TGTGCCAGCAGTGAAGCTGAAAGGTTCGGCGAAAAACTGTTTTTT	CASSEAERFGEKLFF	NA	NA	TRBV2	TRBJ1-4
TGTGCCTGGAGTGAATTTAGCTCCTATAATTCACCCCTCCACTTT	CAWSEFSSYNSPLHF	NA	NA	TRBV30	TRBJ1-6
TGTGCCAGCAGCTCGGGACTAACCTACGAGCAGTACTTC	CASSSGLTYEQYF	NA	TRBD2	TRBV27	TRBJ2-7
TGTGCCAGTAGTATTGGGCAGACTGGAAACACCATATATTTT	CASSIGQTGNTIYF	NA	NA	TRBV19	TRBJ1-3
TGTGCCAGCAGCGTAGATCCGGGGAGCTCCTACAATGAGCAGTTCTTC	CASSVDPGSSYNEQFF	NA	NA	TRBV9	TRBJ2-1
TGTGCCACCACAGTCCGGGGGGTGTACACTGAAGCTTTCTTT	CATTVRGVYTEAFF	NA	NA	TRBV6-5	TRBJ1-1
TGTGCCAGCATCCGAGACCCAAACCCCGGGGAGCTGTTTTTT	CASIRDPNPGELFF	once	NA	TRBV2	TRBJ2-2
TGTGCCCCGGACAATCAGCCCCAGCATTTT	CAPDNQPQHF	NA	NA	TRBV10-3	TRBJ1-5
TGCGCCAGCAGCTTAGGACAGACTAATGAAAAACTGTTTTTT	CASSLGQTNEKLFF	NA	NA	TRBV5-1	TRBJ1-4
TGTGCCAGCAGCCAAGGGGTTTTTGGGGGTGGGGGCACTGAAGCTTTCTTT	CASSQGVFGGGGTEAFF	NA	NA	TRBV4-2	TRBJ1-1
TGTGCCAGCAGTTTATATGGGACTGCCGACTACGAGCAGTACTTC	CASSLYGTADYEQYF	NA	NA	TRBV27	TRBJ2-7
TGCGCCAGCAGCCACCGGAGTAGCGGGAGACGGTCCTACAATGAGCAGTTCTTC	CASSHRSSGRRSYNEQFF	NA	TRBD2	TRBV4-1	TRBJ2-1
TGTGCCAGCAGCCTACGACAGGGACACGCTGGAAACACCATATATTTT	CASSLRQGHAGNTIYF	NA	TRBD1	TRBV3-1/TRBV3-2	TRBJ1-3
TGTGCCAGCAGCTTAACGACTAGCGGGGGGCTACCGGATCGGCCCTTCCTGTTCTTC	CASSLTTSGGLPDRPFLFF	NA	TRBD2	TRBV7-3	TRBJ2-1
TGTGCCATCAGGGAGCGGGAGGGTTACGAGCAGTACTTC	CAIREREGYEQYF	few	TRBD2	TRBV10-3	TRBJ2-7
TGTGCCAGCAGCTTTTGGGGGGGGAGCTCCTACAATGAGCAGTTCTTC	CASSFWGGSSYNEQFF	NA	TRBD2	TRBV5-4	TRBJ2-1
TGTGCCAGCTACACTAGCGGGACAGGCGATGAGCAGTTCTTC	CASYTSGTGDEQFF	once	TRBD2	TRBV6-5	TRBJ2-1
TGCAGCGCCCGTTGGCAGGAGAACACTGAAGCTTTCTTT	CSARWQENTEAFF	NA	NA	TRBV29-1	TRBJ1-1
TGTGCCAGTAGTATAATGGGACAGAGCACAGATACGCAGTATTTT	CASSIMGQSTDTQYF	NA	TRBD1	TRBV19	TRBJ2-3
TGTGCCAGCAATACTAACTATGGCTACACCTTC	CASNTNYGYTF	NA	NA	TRBV2	TRBJ1-2
TGTGCCAGCGGACTAGACCCCTACGAGCAGTACTTC	CASGLDPYEQYF	NA	TRBD2	TRBV9	TRBJ2-7
TGCGCCAGCAGTGGAACTTACCCGGGACTAGCGGGGGAGCAGTTCTTC	CASSGTYPGLAGEQFF	NA	TRBD2	TRBV10-2	TRBJ2-1
TGTGCCAGCAGCTCCCCCCCCAGGGAGGTGGAGACCCAGTACTTC	CASSSPPREVETQYF	once	NA	TRBV28	TRBJ2-5
TGCGCCAGCAGCGGAGGGACAGGGGGTGGCACAGATACGCAGTATTTT	CASSGGTGGGTDTQYF	NA	TRBD1	TRBV5-1	TRBJ2-3
TGTGCCAGCTCACCAATGAACGATCAGCCCCAGCATTTT	CASSPMNDQPQHF	NA	NA	TRBV18	TRBJ1-5
TGTGCCAGTACCCCAATGCAAGGCCCACCCAATCAGCCCCAGCATTTT	CASTPMQGPPNQPQHF	once	NA	TRBV19	TRBJ1-5
TGTGCCAGCAGCTTAGAGGCCAGGGTCGAGCAGTTCTTC	CASSLEARVEQFF	NA	NA	TRBV7-9	TRBJ2-1